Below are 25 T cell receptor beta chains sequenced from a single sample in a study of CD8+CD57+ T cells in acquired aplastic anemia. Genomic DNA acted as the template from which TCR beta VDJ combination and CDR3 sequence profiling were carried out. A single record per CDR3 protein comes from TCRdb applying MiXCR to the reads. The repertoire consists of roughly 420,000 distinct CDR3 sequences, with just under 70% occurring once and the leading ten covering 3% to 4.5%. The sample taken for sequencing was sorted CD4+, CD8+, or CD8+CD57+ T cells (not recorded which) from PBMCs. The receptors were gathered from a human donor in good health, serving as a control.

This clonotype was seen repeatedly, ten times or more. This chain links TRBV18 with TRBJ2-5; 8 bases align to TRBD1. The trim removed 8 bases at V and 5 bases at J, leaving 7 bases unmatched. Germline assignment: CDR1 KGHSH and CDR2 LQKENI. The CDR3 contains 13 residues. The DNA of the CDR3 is TGTGCCAGCGCGACAGGGGATGGGGAGACCCAGTACTTC. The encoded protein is CASATGDGETQYF.

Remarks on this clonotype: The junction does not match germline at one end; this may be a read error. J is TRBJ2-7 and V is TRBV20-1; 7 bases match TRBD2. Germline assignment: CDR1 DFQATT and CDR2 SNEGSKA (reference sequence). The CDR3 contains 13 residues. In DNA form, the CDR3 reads TGCAGTGCTAGAGATTACTGGGACTACGAGCGGTACTTC. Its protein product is CSARDYWDYERYF.

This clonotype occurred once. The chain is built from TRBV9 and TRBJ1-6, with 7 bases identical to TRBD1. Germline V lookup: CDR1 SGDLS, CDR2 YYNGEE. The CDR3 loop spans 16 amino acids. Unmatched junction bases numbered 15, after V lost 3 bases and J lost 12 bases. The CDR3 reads CASSEGTGEGNKPLHF. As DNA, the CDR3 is TGTGCCAGCAGCGAAGGAACAGGGGAAGGTAATAAACCCCTCCACTTT.

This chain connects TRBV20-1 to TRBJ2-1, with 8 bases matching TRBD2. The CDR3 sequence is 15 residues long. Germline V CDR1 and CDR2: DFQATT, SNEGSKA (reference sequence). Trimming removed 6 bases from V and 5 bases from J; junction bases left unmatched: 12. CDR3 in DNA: TGCAGTGCGCCCAACCGGGGGGGCCTAAACAATGAGCAGTTCTTC. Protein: CSAPNRGGLNNEQFF.

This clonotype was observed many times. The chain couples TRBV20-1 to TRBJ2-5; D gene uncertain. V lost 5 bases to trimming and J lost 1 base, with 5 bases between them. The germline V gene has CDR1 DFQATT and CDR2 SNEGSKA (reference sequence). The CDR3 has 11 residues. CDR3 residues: CSADTQETQYF. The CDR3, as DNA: TGCAGTGCTGACACCCAAGAGACCCAGTACTTC.

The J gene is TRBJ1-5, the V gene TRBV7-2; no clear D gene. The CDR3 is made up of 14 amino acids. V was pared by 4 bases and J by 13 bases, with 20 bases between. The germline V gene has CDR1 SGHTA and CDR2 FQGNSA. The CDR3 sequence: CASSSRGGSQPQHF. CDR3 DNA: TGTGCCAGCAGCTCCCGTGGAGGTAGCCAACCGCAGCATTTT. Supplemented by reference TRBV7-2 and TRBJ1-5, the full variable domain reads GAGVSQSPSNKVTEKGKDVELRCDPISGHTALYWYRQSLGQGLEFLIYFQGNSAPDKSGLPSDRFSAERTGGSVSTLTIQRTQQEDSAVYLCASSSRGGSQPQHFGDGTRLSIL.

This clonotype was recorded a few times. The CDR3 nucleotides are TGTGCCAGCAGCTTTACTAGCGGGGGGGGGTATGAGCAGTTCTTC. Residues: CASSFTSGGGYEQFF. This chain connects TRBV5-5 to TRBJ2-1; 13 bases fit TRBD2. This CDR3 region has 15 residues. CDR1 SGHKS and CDR2 YYEKEE come from the germline V gene (reference sequence). Trimming removed 2 bases from V and 8 bases from J; junction bases left unmatched: 4.

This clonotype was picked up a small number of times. This CDR3 reads CSASPARGPYGYTF. Written as DNA, the CDR3 is TGCAGTGCTAGCCCCGCAAGGGGACCCTATGGCTACACCTTC. J is TRBJ1-2 and V is TRBV20-1, with D maybe TRBD1 (5 bases). Trimming pared 3 bases from V and 4 bases from J, leaving 15 bases between. Germline V gene sequence: CDR1 DFQATT, CDR2 SNEGSKA (reference sequence). This CDR3 region has 14 residues.

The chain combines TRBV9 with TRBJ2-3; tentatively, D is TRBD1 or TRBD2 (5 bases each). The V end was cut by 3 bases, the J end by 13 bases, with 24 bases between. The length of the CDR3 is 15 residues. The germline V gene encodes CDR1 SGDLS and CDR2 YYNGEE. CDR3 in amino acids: CASSDYDSSYDYKYF. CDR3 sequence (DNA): TGTGCCAGCAGCGACTACGACAGCAGCTATGACTACAAGTATTTT.

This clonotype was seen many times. Here the CDR3 DNA reads TGTGCCAGCAGTTTAAAACGGGGCTACACTGAAGCTTTCTTT. This encodes CASSLKRGYTEAFF. The chain combines TRBV12-3 or TRBV12-4 with TRBJ1-1; D perhaps matches TRBD1 (5 bases). V was pared by 2 bases and J by 3 bases, with 10 bases between. This CDR3 is 14 amino acids long.

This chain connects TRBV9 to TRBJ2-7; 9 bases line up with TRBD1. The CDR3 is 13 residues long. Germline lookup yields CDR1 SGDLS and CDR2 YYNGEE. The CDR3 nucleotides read TGTGCCAGCAGCGACACGACGACAGGGGGGAACTATGTC. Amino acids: CASSDTTTGGNYV.

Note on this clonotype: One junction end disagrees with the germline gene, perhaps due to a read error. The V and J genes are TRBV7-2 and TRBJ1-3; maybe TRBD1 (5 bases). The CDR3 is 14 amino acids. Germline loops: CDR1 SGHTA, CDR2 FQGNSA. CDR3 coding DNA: TGTGCCAGCAGCGGTAAAGGGGATACGCAGTATTTTTACTTT. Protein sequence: CASSGKGDTQYFYF.

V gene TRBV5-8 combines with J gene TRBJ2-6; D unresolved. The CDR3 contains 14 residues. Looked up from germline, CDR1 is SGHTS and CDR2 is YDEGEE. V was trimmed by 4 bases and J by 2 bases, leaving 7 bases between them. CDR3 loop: CASSADAGANVLTF. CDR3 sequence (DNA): TGTGCCAGCAGCGCTGACGCTGGGGCCAACGTCCTGACTTTC. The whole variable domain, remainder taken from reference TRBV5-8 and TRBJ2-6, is EAGVTQSPTHLIKTRGQQATLRCSPISGHTSVYWYQQALGLGLQFLLWYDEGEERNRGNFPPRFSGRQFPNYSSELNVNALELEDSALYLCASSADAGANVLTFGAGSRLTVL.

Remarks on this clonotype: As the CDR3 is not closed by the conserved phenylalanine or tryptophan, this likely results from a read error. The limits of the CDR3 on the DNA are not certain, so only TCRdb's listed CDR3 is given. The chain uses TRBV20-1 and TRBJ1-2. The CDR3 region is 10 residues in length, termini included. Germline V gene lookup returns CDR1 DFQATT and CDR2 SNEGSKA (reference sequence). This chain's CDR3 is CSATKMNTAV.

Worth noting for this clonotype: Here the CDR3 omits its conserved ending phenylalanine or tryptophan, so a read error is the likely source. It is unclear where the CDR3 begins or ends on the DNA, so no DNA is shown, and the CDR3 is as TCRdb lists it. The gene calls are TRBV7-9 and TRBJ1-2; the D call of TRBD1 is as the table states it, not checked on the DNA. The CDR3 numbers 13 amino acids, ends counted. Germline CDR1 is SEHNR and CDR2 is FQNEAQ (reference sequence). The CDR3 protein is CASSYHRPFSGYT.

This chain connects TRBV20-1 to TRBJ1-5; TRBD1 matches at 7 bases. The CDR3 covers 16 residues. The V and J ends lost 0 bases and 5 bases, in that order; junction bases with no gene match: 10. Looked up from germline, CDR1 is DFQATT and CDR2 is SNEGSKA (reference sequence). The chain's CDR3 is CSARDQGVWGDQPQHF. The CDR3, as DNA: TGCAGTGCTAGAGATCAGGGGGTTTGGGGGGATCAGCCCCAGCATTTT.

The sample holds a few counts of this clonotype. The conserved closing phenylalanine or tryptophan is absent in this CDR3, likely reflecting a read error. CDR3: CASTRTAIHTEAFC. In nucleotides, the CDR3 is TGTGCCAGCACCCGGACAGCGATACACACTGAAGCTTTCTGT. The rearrangement joins TRBV6-1 to TRBJ1-1; D possibly corresponds to TRBD1 (6 bases). Germline V gene sequence: CDR1 MNHNS, CDR2 SASEGT. The CDR3 loop spans 14 amino acids. Trimming cost V 7 bases and J 3 bases, with 15 bases left between them.

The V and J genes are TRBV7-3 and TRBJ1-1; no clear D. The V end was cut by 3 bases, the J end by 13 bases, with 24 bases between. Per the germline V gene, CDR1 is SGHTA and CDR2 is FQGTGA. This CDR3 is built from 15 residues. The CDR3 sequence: CASSLIHGINKQVFF. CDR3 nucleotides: TGTGCCAGCAGCTTGATCCACGGAATCAACAAGCAGGTTTTCTTT.

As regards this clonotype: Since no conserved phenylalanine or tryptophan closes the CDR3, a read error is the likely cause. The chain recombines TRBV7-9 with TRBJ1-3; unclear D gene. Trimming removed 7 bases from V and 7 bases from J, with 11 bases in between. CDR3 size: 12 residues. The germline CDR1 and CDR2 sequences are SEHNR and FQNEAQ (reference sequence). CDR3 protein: CASTLSGNTIYS. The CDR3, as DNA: TGTGCCAGCACATTATCCGGGAACACCATATATTCT.

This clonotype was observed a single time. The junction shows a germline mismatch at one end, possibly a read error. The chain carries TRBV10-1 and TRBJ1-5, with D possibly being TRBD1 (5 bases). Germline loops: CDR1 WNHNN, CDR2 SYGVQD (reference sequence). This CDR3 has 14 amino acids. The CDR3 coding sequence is TGCGCCAGCAGTACCGCACAGGTCCCTCCGGCCCAGCTCTTT. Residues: CASSTAQVPPAQLF.

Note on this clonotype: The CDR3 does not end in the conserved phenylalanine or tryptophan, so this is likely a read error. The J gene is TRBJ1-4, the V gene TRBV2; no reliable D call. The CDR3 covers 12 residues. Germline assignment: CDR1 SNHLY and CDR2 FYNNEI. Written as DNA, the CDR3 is TGTGCCAGCAGTGACACCGTAGAAAATCTGTTTTAT. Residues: CASSDTVENLFY.

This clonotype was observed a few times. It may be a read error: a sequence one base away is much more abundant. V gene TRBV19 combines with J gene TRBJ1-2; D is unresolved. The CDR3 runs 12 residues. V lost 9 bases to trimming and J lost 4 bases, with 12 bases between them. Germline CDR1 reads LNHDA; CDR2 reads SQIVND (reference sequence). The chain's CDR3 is CASWRAGYGYTF. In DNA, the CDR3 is TGTGCCAGCTGGCGGGCCGGCTATGGCTACACCTTC.

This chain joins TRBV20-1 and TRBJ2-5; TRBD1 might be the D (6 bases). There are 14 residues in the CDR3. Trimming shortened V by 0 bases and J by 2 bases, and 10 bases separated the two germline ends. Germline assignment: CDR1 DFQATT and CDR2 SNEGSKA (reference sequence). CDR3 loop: CSAREWGLQETQYF. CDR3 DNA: TGCAGTGCTAGAGAATGGGGGCTACAAGAGACCCAGTACTTC.

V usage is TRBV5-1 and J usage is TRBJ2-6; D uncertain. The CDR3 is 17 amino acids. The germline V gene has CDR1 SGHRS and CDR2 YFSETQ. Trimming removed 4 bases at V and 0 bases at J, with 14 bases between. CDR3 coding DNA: TGCGCCAGCAGCGCGTATTCTCCAGTCTCTGGGGCCAACGTCCTGACTTTC. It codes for CASSAYSPVSGANVLTF.

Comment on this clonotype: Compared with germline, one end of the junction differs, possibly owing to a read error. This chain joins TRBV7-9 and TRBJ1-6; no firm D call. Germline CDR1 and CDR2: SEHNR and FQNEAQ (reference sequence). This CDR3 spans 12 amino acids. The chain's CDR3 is CASSPESSHLHF. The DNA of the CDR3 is TGTGCCAGCAGTCCGGAGTCTTCACACCTCCACTTC.